The present T cell receptor beta chain was sequenced within a study of cytomegalovirus exposure and HLA in healthy donors. Study conclusions and caveats: Most observed TCR sequences were rare, whereas some public TCRs were detected in many donors.

The V and J ends lost 2 bases and 1 base, in that order; junction bases with no gene match: 10. Per the germline V gene, CDR1 is GTSNPN and CDR2 is SVGIG (reference sequence). The CDR3 has 16 residues. Method: immunoSEQ multiplex PCR; TCRdb's copy keeps in-frame clones and lacks some. This table has 250,000 to 300,000 clones, just over 85% appearing once. An approximately 130-subject validation cohort, separate from the roughly 700-subject first cohort, supplied the donors. Comment on this clone: Its antigen is unidentified.

The sequence came from a woman aged 18 to 35 in good health and CMV-seronegative. Sequences were obtained from PBMCs. The rearrangement links TRBV30 to TRBJ1-2; TRBD1 agrees at 7 bases. CDR3 nucleotide sequence: TGTGCCTGGAGTTTGACGGACAGGAGCTATAACTATGGCTACACCTTC. Its protein product is CAWSLTDRSYNYGYTF.